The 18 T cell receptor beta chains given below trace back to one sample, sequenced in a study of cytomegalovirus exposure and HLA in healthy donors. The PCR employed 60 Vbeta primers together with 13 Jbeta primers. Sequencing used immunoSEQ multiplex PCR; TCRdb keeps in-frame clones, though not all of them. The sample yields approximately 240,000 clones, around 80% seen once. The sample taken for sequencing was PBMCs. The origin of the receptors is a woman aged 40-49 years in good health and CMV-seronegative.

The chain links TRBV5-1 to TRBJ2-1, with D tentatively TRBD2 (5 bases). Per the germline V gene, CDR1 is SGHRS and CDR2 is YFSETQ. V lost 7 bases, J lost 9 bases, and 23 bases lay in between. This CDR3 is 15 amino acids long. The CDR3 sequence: CASAVGEMIYGEQFF. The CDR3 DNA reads TGCGCCAGCGCCGTCGGGGAGATGATTTACGGTGAGCAGTTCTTC.

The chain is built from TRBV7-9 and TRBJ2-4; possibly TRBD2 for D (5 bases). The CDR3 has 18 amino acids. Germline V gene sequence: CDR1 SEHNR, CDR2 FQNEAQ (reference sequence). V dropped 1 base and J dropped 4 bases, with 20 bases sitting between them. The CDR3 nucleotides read TGTGCCAGCAGCTTAGGGATCCGGGCCCCGAGGGATAAAAACATTCAGTACTTC. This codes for CASSLGIRAPRDKNIQYF.

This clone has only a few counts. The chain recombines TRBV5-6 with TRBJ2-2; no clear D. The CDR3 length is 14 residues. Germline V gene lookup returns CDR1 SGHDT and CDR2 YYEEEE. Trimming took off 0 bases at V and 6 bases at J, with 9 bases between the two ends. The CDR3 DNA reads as TGTGCCAGCAGCTTGGGTCCTCTACCCGGGGAGCTGTTTTTT. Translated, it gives CASSLGPLPGELFF.

Written as DNA, the CDR3 is TGTGCCAGCAGCTCAATGGACACCTACGAGCAGTACTTC. Encoded protein: CASSSMDTYEQYF. The chain is built from TRBV7-9 and TRBJ2-7; D perhaps matches TRBD1 (5 bases). The CDR3 spans 13 residues. Looked up from germline, CDR1 is SEHNR and CDR2 is FQNEAQ (reference sequence). V gave up 4 bases and J gave up 2 bases, with 9 bases separating them.

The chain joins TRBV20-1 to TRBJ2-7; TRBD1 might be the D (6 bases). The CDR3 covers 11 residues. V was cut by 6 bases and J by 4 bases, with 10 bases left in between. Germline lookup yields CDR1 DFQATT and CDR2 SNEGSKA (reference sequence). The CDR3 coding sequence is TGCAGTGCGGGGGCTGGGTACGAGCAGTACTTC. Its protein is CSAGAGYEQYF.

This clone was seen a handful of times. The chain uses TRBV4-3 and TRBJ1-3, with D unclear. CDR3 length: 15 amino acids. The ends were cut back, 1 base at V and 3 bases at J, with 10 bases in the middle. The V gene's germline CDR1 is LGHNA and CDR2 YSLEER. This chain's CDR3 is CASSQVTGFGNTIYF. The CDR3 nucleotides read TGCGCCAGCAGCCAAGTCACGGGGTTTGGAAACACCATATATTTT.

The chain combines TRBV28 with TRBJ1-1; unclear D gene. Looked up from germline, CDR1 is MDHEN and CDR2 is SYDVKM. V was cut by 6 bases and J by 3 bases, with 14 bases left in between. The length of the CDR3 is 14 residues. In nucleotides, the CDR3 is TGTGCCAGCAGGCCCGGTGGGCTCTACACTGAAGCTTTCTTT. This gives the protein CASRPGGLYTEAFF.

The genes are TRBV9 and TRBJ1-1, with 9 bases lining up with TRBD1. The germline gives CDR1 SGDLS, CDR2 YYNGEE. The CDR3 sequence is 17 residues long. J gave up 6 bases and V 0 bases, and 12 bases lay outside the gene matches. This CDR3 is CASSVGGGTGSEAEAFF. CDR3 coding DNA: TGTGCCAGCAGCGTAGGTGGTGGGACAGGGTCGGAAGCTGAAGCTTTCTTT.

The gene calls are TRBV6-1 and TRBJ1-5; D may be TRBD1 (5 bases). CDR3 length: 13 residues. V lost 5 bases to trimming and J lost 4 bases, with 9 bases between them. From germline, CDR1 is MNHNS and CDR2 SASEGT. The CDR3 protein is CASSYDRNQPQHF. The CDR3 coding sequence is TGTGCCAGCAGTTATGACAGAAATCAGCCCCAGCATTTT.

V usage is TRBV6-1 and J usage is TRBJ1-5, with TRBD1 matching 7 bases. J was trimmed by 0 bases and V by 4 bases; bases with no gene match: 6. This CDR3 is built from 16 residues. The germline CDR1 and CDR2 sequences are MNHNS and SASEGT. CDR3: CASSGQGPYSNQPQHF. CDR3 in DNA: TGTGCCAGCAGTGGACAGGGCCCCTATAGCAATCAGCCCCAGCATTTT.

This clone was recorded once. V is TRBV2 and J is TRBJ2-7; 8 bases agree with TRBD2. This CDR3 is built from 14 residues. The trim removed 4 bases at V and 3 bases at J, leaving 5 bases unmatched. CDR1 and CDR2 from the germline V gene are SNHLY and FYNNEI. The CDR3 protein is CASSGRRGDYEQYF. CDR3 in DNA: TGTGCCAGCAGTGGTAGGCGGGGGGACTACGAGCAGTACTTC.

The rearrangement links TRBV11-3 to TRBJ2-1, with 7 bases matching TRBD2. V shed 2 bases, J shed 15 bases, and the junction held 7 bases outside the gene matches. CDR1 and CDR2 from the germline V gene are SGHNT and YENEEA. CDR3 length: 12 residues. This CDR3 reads CASSLNPGGMFF. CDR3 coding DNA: TGTGCCAGCAGCTTAAACCCGGGAGGAATGTTCTTC.

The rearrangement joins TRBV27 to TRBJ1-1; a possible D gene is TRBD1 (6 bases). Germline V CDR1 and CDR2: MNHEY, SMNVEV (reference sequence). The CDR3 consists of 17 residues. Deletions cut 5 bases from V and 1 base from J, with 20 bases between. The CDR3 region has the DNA TGTGCCAGCAGTCCCATGGGGGGGGGCACCCAGAACACTGAAGCTTTCTTT. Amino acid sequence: CASSPMGGGTQNTEAFF.

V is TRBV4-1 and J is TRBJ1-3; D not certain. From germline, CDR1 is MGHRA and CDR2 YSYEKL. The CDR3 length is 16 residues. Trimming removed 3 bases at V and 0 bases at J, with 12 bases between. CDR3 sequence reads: CASSHRGSPSGNTIYF. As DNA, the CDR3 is TGCGCCAGCAGCCACCGCGGGTCCCCCTCTGGAAACACCATATATTTT.

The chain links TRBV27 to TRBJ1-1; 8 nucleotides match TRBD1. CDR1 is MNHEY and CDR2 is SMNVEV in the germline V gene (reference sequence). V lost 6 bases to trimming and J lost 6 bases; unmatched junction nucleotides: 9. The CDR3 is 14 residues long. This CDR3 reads CASSRRQGWAEAFF. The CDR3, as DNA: TGTGCCAGCAGCCGGAGACAGGGGTGGGCTGAAGCTTTCTTT.

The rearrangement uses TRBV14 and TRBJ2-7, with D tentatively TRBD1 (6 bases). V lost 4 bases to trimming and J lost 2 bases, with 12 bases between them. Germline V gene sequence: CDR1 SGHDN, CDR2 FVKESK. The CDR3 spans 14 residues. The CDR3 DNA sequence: TGTGCCAGCAGCCCCGGCAGGGGCCCCTACGAGCAGTACTTC. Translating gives CASSPGRGPYEQYF.

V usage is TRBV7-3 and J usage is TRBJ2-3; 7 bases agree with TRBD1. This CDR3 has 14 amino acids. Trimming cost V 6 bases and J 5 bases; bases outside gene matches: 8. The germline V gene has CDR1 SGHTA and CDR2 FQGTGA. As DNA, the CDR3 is TGTGCCAGCAGGCGATCTACAGGGGAAGATACGCAGTATTTT. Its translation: CASRRSTGEDTQYF. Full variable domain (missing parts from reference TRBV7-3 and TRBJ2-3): GAGVSQTPSNKVTEKGKYVELRCDPISGHTALYWYRQSLGQGPEFLIYFQGTGAADDSGLPNDRFFAVRPEGSVSTLKIQRTERGDSAVYLCASRRSTGEDTQYFGPGTRLTVL.

This CDR3 is CASSDPTRATQPQHF. The CDR3, as DNA: TGTGCCAGCAGCGACCCCACTAGGGCGACTCAGCCCCAGCATTTT. The rearrangement uses TRBV6-1 and TRBJ1-5, with no clear D. V lost 6 bases, J lost 6 bases, and 18 bases lay in between. CDR3 size: 15 residues. In germline, CDR1 is MNHNS, CDR2 SASEGT.